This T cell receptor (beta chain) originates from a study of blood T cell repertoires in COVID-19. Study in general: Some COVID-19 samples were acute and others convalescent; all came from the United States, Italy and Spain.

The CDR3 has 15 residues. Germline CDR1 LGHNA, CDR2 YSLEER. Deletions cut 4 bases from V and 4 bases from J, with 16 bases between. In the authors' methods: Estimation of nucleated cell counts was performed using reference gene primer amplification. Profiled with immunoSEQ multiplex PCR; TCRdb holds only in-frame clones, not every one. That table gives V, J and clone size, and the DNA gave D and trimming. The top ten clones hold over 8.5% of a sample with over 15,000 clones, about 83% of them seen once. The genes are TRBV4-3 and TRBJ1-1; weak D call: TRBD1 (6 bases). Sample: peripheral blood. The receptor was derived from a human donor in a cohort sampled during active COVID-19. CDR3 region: CASSPRGGYGTEAFF. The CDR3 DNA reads TGCGCCAGCAGCCCACGGGGGGGCTACGGCACTGAAGCTTTCTTT.